Many counts were recorded for the clone carrying this T cell receptor beta chain. Its antigen is currently unknown. This sample was included in a study of neurological immune-mediated disorders. Study outcomes and limitations: Because no CDR3 amino acid sequences were shared across subjects by expanded clones, private repertoires were suggested in all groups. While HTLV-1-associated myelopathy showed the greatest TCR clonal expansion, multiple sclerosis showed the least, falling below healthy controls.

The method for making cDNA was 5'RACE, and it used 10-nucleotide random UMIs. A single record per CDR3 protein comes from TCRdb applying MiXCR to the 5' RACE reads. The sample holds 14,000 or so distinct CDR3 sequences, around 13% seen once. Looked up from germline, CDR1 is MNHEY and CDR2 is SMNVEV (reference sequence). The CDR3 runs 15 residues. Trimming took off 7 bases at V and 1 base at J, with 15 bases between the two ends. The V gene is TRBV27, the J gene TRBJ2-3, with D perhaps assigned TRBD1 or TRBD2 (7 bases each). The source material was CD8+ T cells from blood. The clonotype was recovered from a female donor with HTLV-1-associated myelopathy (HAM/TSP). CDR3 region: CASTSPGGGTDTQYF. CDR3 coding DNA: TGTGCCAGCACCTCACCAGGGGGGGGCACAGATACGCAGTATTTT.